The clone carrying this TCR beta chain appeared a single time. This sample is part of a study of shared clonotypes between healthy human individuals. Sequencing used immunoSEQ multiplex PCR; TCRdb keeps in-frame clones, though not all of them. This sample has about 2 million clones, with about 95% found just once. The CDR3 runs 14 residues. The V gene lost 8 bases and the J gene lost 0 bases, with 14 bases spanning the gap. From germline, CDR1 is MDHEN and CDR2 SYDVKM. Naive CD8 cells comprised CD45RO-negative, CCR7-positively selected cells, excluding terminally differentiated effector memory CD45RA+ cells.

The rearrangement joins TRBV28 to TRBJ2-7; the D gene is possibly TRBD2 (6 bases). This TCR came from a man younger than 35 in good health. Sequencing was done on a sample of naive CD8+ T cells sorted from blood. The CDR3 protein is CASASSDYSYEQYF. CDR3 nucleotides: TGTGCCAGCGCCTCGTCGGACTACTCCTACGAGCAGTACTTC.